This T cell receptor (beta chain) was observed in a study of Ad26.COV2.S vaccination and SARS-CoV-2 variants (dated by TCRdb to the early 2020s). Context from the whole study: Vaccine-arm donors came from COV1001, a multicentre, randomized, double-blind, placebo-controlled phase I-IIa trial of Ad26.COV2.S in healthy adults. A total of some 30 samples were included in the TCR-sequenced set, comprising roughly 19 Ad26.COV2.S vaccine recipients, 5 placebo recipients and 8 SARS-CoV-2 convalescent individuals. Blinding of investigators to trial group allocation was maintained during experiments and outcome assessment. Trial participants were randomized into five groups of five: low-dose or high-dose Ad26.COV2.S given once or twice, or placebo on both occasions. Sequencing of the TCRbeta repertoire served to evaluate the specificity and breadth of SARS-CoV-2-reactive T cell receptors following Ad26.COV2.S vaccination. Ad26.COV2.S was administered intramuscularly at a dose of 5x10^10 or 1x10^11 viral particles, either as one shot or as two shots given 56 days apart.

The immunoSEQ Assay was used to sequence TCRbeta CDR3 regions. After extraction, genomic DNA underwent amplification by bias-controlled multiplex PCR, followed by high-throughput sequencing. The study's processing was this. To quantify the absolute abundance of each unique TCRbeta CDR3 region, sequences were collapsed and filtered. T cell fraction was estimated by normalizing TCRbeta template counts to usable DNA, which was measured by amplifying reference genes present in all nucleated cells. Repertoire TCRs were annotated as SARS-CoV-2-specific when V gene, CDR3 amino acid sequence and J gene were exactly matched to a known reactive TCR set. The reference SARS-CoV-2 TCR set was derived from MIRA and filtered for enrichment in COVID-19-positive ImmuneCODE repertoires, a step that removed public or cross-reactive TCRs. Drawing on the MIRA antigens, annotated TCRs were analysed further at the level of specific ORF or position within ORF. Breadth was defined as the number of annotated unique rearrangements divided by the total number of unique productive rearrangements, and depth was defined as the summed frequency of the annotated unique rearrangements. Two-sided Wilcoxon rank-sum tests were applied when comparing TCR breadth between groups. TCRdb re-hosts the immuneACCESS table, in-frame sequences only. Its copies lack some clones; in the studies checked, an unresolved V gene accounts for under half of them, and the cause for the rest is not known. For V, J and clone size, that table is used; D and trimming come from the DNA. The sample table lists 400,000 to 450,000 clones, 80% to 95% of them with a count of one. Around 4.2% of the sample belongs to the ten largest clones.

With respect to this clone: The antigen this receptor binds is unknown. Base qualities are missing; no much larger clone stands one base away.

This specimen's treatment or condition label, per the study, means: 19 received Ad26.COV2.S at low or high dose, single or two shots; about 5 received placebo; per-sample allocation not given. Repertoires of vaccine and placebo recipients were sequenced from samples collected on day 63 after the first injection. Cohort 1b enrolled fewer than 30 adults aged 18-55 years at a single site in Boston, USA, between 29 July and 7 August 2020. As a vaccine, Ad26.COV2.S was a replication-incompetent adenovirus type 26 vector that expressed a prefusion-stabilized SARS-CoV-2 spike protein derived from the original Wuhan strain. Relative to germline, V is 4 bases shorter and J is 5 bases shorter, with 8 bases between their ends. From its cysteine to its phenylalanine, the CDR3 spans 12 amino acids. Only the CDR3 DNA is retained, 36 bases long and in frame from the first base. Sequences SGHVS (CDR1) and FQNEAQ (CDR2) are obtained from the germline V gene.

General conclusions and limits of the study: Non-spike TCR breadth was comparable between vaccine and placebo recipients, consistent with the vaccine containing only spike. The authors noted that the TCR breadth and depth analyses may have underestimated total T cell responses. The study lacked the statistical power to compare responses across vaccine doses or regimens. Compared with placebo recipients, Ad26.COV2.S recipients showed higher spike-specific TCR breadth (P = 0.0014). After vaccination, substantial breadth of spike-specific CD8+ and CD4+ T cell responses was reported.

The sequence was obtained from a person aged 18 to 65 who received the Ad26.COV2.S COVID-19 vaccine or a placebo. The chain employs TRBV7-8 and TRBJ1-2, with the D gene call left open. Here the sequenced sample was peripheral blood, taken in a trial of Ad26.COV2.S vaccine versus placebo. For the CDR3, the sequence is CASSSISYGYTF. The sequence in DNA is TGTGCCAGCAGCTCGATTTCTTATGGCTACACCTTC.